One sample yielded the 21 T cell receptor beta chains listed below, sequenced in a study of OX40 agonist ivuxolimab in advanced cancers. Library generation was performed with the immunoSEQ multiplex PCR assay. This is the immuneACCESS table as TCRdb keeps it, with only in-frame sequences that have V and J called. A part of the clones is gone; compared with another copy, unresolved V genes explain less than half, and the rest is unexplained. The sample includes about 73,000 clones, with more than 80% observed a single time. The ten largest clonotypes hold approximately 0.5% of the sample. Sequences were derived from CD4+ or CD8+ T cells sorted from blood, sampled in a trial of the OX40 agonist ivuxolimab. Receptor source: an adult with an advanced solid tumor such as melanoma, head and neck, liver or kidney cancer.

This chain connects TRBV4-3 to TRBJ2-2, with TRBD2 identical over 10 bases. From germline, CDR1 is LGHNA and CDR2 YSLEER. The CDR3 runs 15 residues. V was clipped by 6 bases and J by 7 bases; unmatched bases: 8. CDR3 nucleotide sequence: TGCGCCAGCAGAACCCAGCGGGAGGGATTCGGGGAGCTGTTTTTT. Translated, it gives CASRTQREGFGELFF.

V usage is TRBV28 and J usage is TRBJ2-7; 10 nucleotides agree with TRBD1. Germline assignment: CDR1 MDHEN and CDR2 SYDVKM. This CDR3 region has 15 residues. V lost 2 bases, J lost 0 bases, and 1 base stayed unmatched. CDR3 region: CASSLRTGGSYEQYF. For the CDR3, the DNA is TGTGCCAGCAGTTTAAGGACAGGGGGCTCCTACGAGCAGTACTTC.

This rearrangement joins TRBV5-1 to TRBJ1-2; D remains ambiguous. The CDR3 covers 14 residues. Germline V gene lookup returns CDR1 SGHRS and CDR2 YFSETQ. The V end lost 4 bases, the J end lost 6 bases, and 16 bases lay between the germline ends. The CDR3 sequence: CASSARLTVDGYTF. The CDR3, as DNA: TGCGCCAGCAGCGCCCGATTGACTGTGGATGGCTACACCTTC.

The CDR3 DNA sequence: TGTGCCAGCAGCCGAGTAGCGGGAGGCCCCCAAGAGACCCAGTACTTC. This gives the protein CASSRVAGGPQETQYF. This chain connects TRBV4-2 to TRBJ2-5, with TRBD2 matching 10 bases. The ends lost 4 bases at V and 1 base at J; junction bases unmatched: 6. The CDR3 runs to 16 residues. Germline lookup yields CDR1 LGHNA and CDR2 YNFKEQ.

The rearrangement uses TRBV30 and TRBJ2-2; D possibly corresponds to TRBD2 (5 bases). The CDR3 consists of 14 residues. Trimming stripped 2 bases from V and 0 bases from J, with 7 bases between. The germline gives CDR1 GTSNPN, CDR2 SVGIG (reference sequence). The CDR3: CAWSRGSNTGELFF. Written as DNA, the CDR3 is TGTGCCTGGAGTCGAGGGTCGAACACCGGGGAGCTGTTTTTT.

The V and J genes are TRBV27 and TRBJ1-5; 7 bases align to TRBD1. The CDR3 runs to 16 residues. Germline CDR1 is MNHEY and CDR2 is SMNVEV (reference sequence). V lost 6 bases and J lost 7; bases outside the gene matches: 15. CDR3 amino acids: CASRPTTGTQVQPQHF. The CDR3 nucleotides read TGTGCCAGCAGGCCAACGACAGGGACTCAAGTGCAGCCCCAGCATTTT.

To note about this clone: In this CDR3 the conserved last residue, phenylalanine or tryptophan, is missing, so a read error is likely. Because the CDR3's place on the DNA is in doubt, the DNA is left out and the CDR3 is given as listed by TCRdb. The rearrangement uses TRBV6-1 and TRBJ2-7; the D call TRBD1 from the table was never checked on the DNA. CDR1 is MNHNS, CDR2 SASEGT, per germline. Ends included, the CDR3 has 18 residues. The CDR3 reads CASSDFGQGFLGRIPRVL.

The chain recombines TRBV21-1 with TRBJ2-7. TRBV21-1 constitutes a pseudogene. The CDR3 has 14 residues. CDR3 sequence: CASSSPQVSYEQYF. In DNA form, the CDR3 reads TGTGCCAGCAGCTCCCCGCAAGTCTCCTACGAGCAGTACTTC.

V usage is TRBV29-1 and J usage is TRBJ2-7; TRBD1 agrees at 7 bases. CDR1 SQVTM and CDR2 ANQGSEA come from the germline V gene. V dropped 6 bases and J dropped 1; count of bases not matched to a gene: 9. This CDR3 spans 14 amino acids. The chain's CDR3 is CSVSRQGGSYEQYF. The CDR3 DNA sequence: TGCAGCGTCAGCCGACAGGGTGGGTCCTACGAGCAGTACTTC.

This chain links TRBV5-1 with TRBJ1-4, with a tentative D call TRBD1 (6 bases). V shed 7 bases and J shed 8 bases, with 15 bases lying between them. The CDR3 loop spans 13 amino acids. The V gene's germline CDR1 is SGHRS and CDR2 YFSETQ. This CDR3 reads CASSPGDNEKLFF. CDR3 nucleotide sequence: TGCGCCAGCTCCCCTGGGGACAACGAAAAACTGTTTTTT.

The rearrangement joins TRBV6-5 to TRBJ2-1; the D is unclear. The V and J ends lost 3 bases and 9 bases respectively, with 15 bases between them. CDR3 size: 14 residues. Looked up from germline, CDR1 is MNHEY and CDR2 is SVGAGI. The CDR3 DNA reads TGTGCCAGCAGTTATAATAGGCCCCTCAGTGAGCAGTTCTTC. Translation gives CASSYNRPLSEQFF.

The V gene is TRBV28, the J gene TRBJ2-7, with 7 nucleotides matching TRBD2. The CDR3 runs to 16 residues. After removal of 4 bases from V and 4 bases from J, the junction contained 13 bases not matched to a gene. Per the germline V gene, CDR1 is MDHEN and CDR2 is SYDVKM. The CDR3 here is CASSSPQRGSVYEQYF. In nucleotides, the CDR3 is TGTGCCAGCAGTTCCCCTCAGCGCGGGAGTGTATACGAGCAGTACTTC.

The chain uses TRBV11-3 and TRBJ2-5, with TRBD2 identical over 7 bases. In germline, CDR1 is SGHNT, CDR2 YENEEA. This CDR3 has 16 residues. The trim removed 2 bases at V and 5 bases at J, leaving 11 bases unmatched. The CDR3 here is CASSLTIAGVSETQYF. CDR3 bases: TGTGCCAGCAGCTTAACTATTGCGGGAGTATCGGAGACCCAGTACTTC.

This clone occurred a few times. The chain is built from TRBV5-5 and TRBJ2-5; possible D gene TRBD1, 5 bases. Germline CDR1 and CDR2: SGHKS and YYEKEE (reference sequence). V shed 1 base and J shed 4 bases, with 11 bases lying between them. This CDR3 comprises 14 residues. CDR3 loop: CASSLLGEGETQYF. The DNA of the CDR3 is TGTGCCAGCAGCTTGTTAGGGGAAGGAGAGACCCAGTACTTC. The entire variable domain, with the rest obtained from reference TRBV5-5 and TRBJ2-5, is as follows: DAGVTQSPTHLIKTRGQQVTLRCSPISGHKSVSWYQQVLGQGPQFIFQYYEKEERGRGNFPDRFSARQFPNYSSELNVNALLLGDSALYLCASSLLGEGETQYFGPGTRLLVL.

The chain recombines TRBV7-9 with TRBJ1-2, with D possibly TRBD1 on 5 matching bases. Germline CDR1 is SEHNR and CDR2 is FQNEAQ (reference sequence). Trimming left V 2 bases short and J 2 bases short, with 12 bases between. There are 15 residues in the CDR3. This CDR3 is CASSLSNRLNYGYTF. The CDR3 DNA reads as TGTGCCAGCAGCTTATCTAACAGGCTGAACTATGGCTACACCTTC. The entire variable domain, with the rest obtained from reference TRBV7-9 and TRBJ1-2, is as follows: DTGVSQNPRHKITKRGQNVTFRCDPISEHNRLYWYRQTLGQGPEFLTYFQNEAQLEKSRLLSDRFSAERPKGSFSTLEIQRTEQGDSAMYLCASSLSNRLNYGYTFGSGTRLTVV.

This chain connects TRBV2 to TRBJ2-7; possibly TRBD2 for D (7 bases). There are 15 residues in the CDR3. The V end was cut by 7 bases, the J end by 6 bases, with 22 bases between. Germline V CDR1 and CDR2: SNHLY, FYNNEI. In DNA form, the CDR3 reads TGTGCCAGCACCCTAGAGGGGGGGAGTGGGCTCGAGCAGTACTTC. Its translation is CASTLEGGSGLEQYF.

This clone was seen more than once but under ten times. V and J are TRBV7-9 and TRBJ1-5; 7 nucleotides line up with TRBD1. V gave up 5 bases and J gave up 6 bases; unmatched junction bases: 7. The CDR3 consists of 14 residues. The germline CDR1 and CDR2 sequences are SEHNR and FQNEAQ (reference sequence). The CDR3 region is CASSTRDSFQPQHF. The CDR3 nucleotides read TGTGCCAGCAGCACTAGGGACAGTTTTCAGCCCCAGCATTTT.

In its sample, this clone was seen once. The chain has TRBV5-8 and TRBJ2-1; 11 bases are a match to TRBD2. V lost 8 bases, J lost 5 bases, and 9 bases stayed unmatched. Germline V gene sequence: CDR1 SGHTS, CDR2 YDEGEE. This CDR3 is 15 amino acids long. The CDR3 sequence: CASSAGLAADNEQFF. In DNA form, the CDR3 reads TGTGCCAGTTCGGCGGGACTAGCGGCTGACAATGAGCAGTTCTTC.

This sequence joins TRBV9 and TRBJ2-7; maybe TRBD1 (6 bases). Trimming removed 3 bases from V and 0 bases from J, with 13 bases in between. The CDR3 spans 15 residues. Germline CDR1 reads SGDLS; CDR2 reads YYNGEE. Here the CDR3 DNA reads TGTGCCAGCAGCGACGCGAGGGACAACTCCTACGAGCAGTACTTC. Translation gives CASSDARDNSYEQYF.

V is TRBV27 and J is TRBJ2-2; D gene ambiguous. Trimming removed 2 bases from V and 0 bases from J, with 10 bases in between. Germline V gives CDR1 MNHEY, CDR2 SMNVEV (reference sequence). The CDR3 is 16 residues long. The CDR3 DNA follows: TGTGCCAGCAGTTTAAGGTGGGAAGCGAACACCGGGGAGCTGTTTTTT. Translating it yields CASSLRWEANTGELFF.

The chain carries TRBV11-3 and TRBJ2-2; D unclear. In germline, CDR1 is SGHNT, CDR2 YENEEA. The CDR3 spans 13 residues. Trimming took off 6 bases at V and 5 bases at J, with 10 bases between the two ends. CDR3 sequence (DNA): TGTGCCAGCAGTTTGCTTGCAACCGGGGAGCTGTTTTTT. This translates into CASSLLATGELFF.